One and the same sample provided the 10 T cell receptor beta chains below, sequenced in a study of T cell repertoires in cytomegalovirus infection. TCRdb analysed the reads with MiXCR anew, one entry per CDR3 protein. The sample holds approximately 500,000 distinct CDR3 sequences; more than 15% are singletons and the top ten take 20% to 30%. Input material: CD8+ T cells from PBMCs. These receptors were collected from a human donor in good health (CMV status not recorded). Some clones in this sample may be carry-over from other donors' samples.

Points on this clonotype: At one of its ends the junction is not consistent with the germline gene, which may arise from a read error. The rearrangement uses TRBV5-1 and TRBJ2-2, with D possibly TRBD2 on 7 matching bases. CDR1 SGHRS and CDR2 YFSETQ come from the germline V gene. This CDR3 spans 11 amino acids. CDR3 in amino acids: CASVLGGVLFF. CDR3 nucleotides: TGCGCCAGCGTCCTAGGGGGGGTGCTGTTTTTT.

The chain carries TRBV15 and TRBJ2-1; 8 bases fit TRBD2. CDR3 length: 15 residues. V lost 5 bases, J lost 2 bases, and 5 bases stayed unmatched. From germline, CDR1 is LNHNV and CDR2 YYDKDF (reference sequence). The CDR3 loop reads CATSGSGSTYNEQFF. The DNA for the CDR3 is TGTGCCACCAGCGGCAGCGGGAGCACCTACAATGAGCAGTTCTTC.

The rearrangement uses TRBV15 and TRBJ2-2; D remains unclear. The germline V gene encodes CDR1 LNHNV and CDR2 YYDKDF (reference sequence). V lost 3 bases and J lost 0, with 5 bases in between. This CDR3 contains 14 residues. CDR3 sequence (DNA): TGTGCCACCAGCAGCGTCACGAACACCGGGGAGCTGTTTTTT. Translated: CATSSVTNTGELFF.

The chain uses TRBV13 and TRBJ2-2; no firm D call. Looked up from germline, CDR1 is PRHDT and CDR2 is FYEKMQ (reference sequence). The CDR3 has 15 amino acids. V gave up 5 bases and J gave up 4 bases, with 14 bases separating them. The CDR3 bases are TGTGCCAGCAGCGAAACGCCACGGGTCACCGGGGAGCTGTTTTTT. Its translation: CASSETPRVTGELFF.

This clonotype appeared a few times. The chain combines TRBV2 with TRBJ1-3; no clear D. Between the trimmed V and J ends, which lost 5 bases and 4 bases, there was a span of 9 bases. CDR1 and CDR2 (germline): SNHLY, FYNNEI. This CDR3 is 13 amino acids long. CDR3 residues: CASSLSAGNTIYF. The CDR3 DNA reads as TGTGCCAGCAGTCTTTCGGCCGGAAACACCATATATTTT.

This clonotype came up many times. The chain recombines TRBV20-1 with TRBJ1-2; TRBD1 might be the D (5 bases). V lost 3 bases and J lost 6, with 14 bases in between. The germline gives CDR1 DFQATT, CDR2 SNEGSKA (reference sequence). The CDR3 has 13 residues. CDR3 DNA: TGCAGTGCTAGCGGGACCCCGGAGGATGGCTACACCTTC. It translates to CSASGTPEDGYTF.

This chain connects TRBV10-3 to TRBJ2-6; D may match TRBD1 or TRBD2 (6 bases each). V was shortened by 3 bases and J by 10 bases, with 16 bases between the two germline ends. Germline lookup yields CDR1 ENHRY and CDR2 SYGVKD. The CDR3 spans 15 residues. The CDR3: CAISDLQTGRNVLTF. CDR3 nucleotide sequence: TGTGCCATCAGTGATCTACAAACAGGGAGGAACGTCCTGACTTTC.

This clonotype was found many times. V usage is TRBV11-2 and J usage is TRBJ2-1, with 9 nucleotides matching TRBD2. Germline-derived CDR1 and CDR2 are SGHAT and FQNNGV. CDR3 length: 15 amino acids. Trimming cost V 3 bases and J 8 bases; bases outside gene matches: 8. CDR3 amino acids: CASSLRREGSDEQFF. The CDR3 DNA follows: TGTGCCAGCAGCTTGCGGCGGGAGGGCTCAGATGAGCAGTTCTTC. The variable domain in full, with the rest retrieved from reference TRBV11-2 and TRBJ2-1, is EAGVAQSPRYKIIEKRQSVAFWCNPISGHATLYWYQQILGQGPKLLIQFQNNGVVDDSQLPKDRFSAERLKGVDSTLKIQPAKLEDSAVYLCASSLRREGSDEQFFGPGTRLTVL.

This clonotype was counted at least ten times. The chain is built from TRBV12-3 or TRBV12-4 and TRBJ1-6; the match to TRBD1 covers 7 bases. J gave up 5 bases and V 8 bases, and 9 bases lay outside the gene matches. The CDR3 extends over 15 amino acids. CDR3 loop: CASRDGQANNSPLHF. CDR3 bases: TGTGCCAGCCGCGACGGACAGGCTAATAATTCACCCCTCCACTTT.

At least ten counts were recorded for this clonotype. The chain links TRBV27 to TRBJ1-1; no reliable D call. Germline lookup yields CDR1 MNHEY and CDR2 SMNVEV (reference sequence). V was cut by 3 bases and J by 0 bases, with 8 bases left in between. The length of the CDR3 is 14 residues. The CDR3 spells CASSLWRMNTEAFF. CDR3 nucleotides: TGTGCCAGCAGTTTGTGGCGTATGAACACTGAAGCTTTCTTT.